These T cell receptor beta chains were read from a single sample in a study of T-cell reconstitution after alpha-beta-depleted transplantation in children. TCRdb reprocessed the PCR reads via MiXCR and lists one record per CDR3 protein. The data hold a few hundred thousand distinct CDR3 sequences, with roughly an eighth observed a single time. Specimen: PBMCs from the stem cell graft donor, collected from the stem cell graft. The receptors derive from a human donor who donated a stem cell graft to a child with combined immunodeficiency. CDR3s include the opening cysteine and the closing phenylalanine or tryptophan. Fields, in order: V gene, D gene, clone size, J gene, CDR3 protein, CDR3 DNA. D genes are given only for firm matches. Clone size is shown for a subset of rows, as once, few, many or a class of expanded clone.

v_gene: TRBV30
d_gene: -
abundance: -
j_gene: TRBJ2-1
CDR3aa: CAWSGSSYNEQFF
CDR3nt: TGTGCCTGGTCGGGCAGCTCCTACAATGAGCAGTTCTTC

v_gene: TRBV27
d_gene: TRBD1
abundance: few
j_gene: TRBJ1-5
CDR3aa: CASNGGTGPNQPQHF
CDR3nt: TGTGCCAGCAATGGAGGGACAGGGCCGAATCAGCCCCAGCATTTT

v_gene: TRBV12-3/TRBV12-4
d_gene: TRBD1
abundance: -
j_gene: TRBJ2-1
CDR3aa: CASSRGQGKRYDQFF
CDR3nt: TGTGCCAGCAGCCGCGGACAGGGGAAGAGGTATGATCAGTTCTTC

v_gene: TRBV12-3/TRBV12-4
d_gene: TRBD1
abundance: many
j_gene: TRBJ2-7
CDR3aa: CASSRQGPYEQYF
CDR3nt: TGTGCCAGCAGTCGACAGGGTCCCTACGAGCAGTACTTC

v_gene: TRBV29-1
d_gene: -
abundance: few
j_gene: TRBJ2-7
CDR3aa: CSVSVGTDEQYF
CDR3nt: TGCAGCGTTTCGGTCGGGACGGACGAGCAGTACTTC

v_gene: TRBV12-3/TRBV12-4
d_gene: -
abundance: -
j_gene: TRBJ2-7
CDR3aa: CASEGAAHLPGEQYF
CDR3nt: TGTGCCAGCGAGGGCGCGGCCCATTTGCCAGGGGAGCAGTACTTC

v_gene: TRBV27
d_gene: TRBD1
abundance: few
j_gene: TRBJ2-7
CDR3aa: CASSLSRGHEQYF
CDR3nt: TGTGCCAGCAGTTTGAGCAGGGGGCACGAGCAGTACTTC

v_gene: TRBV12-3/TRBV12-4
d_gene: -
abundance: many
j_gene: TRBJ1-5
CDR3aa: CASSPLGGTAQHF
CDR3nt: TGTGCCAGCAGTCCGTTGGGGGGCACAGCCCAGCATTTT

v_gene: TRBV12-3/TRBV12-4
d_gene: -
abundance: -
j_gene: TRBJ1-1
CDR3aa: CASSPGLPDTEAFF
CDR3nt: TGTGCCAGCAGTCCAGGGCTCCCGGACACTGAAGCTTTCTTT

v_gene: TRBV4-3
d_gene: -
abundance: few
j_gene: TRBJ2-3
CDR3aa: CASSQVVPPHDTQYF
CDR3nt: TGCGCCAGCAGCCAAGTCGTACCCCCCCACGATACGCAGTATTTT

v_gene: TRBV20-1
d_gene: -
abundance: few
j_gene: TRBJ2-1
CDR3aa: CSAGGSFYSYNEQFF
CDR3nt: TGCAGTGCTGGGGGATCATTCTACTCCTACAATGAGCAGTTCTTC

v_gene: TRBV4-3
d_gene: -
abundance: -
j_gene: TRBJ2-3
CDR3aa: CASSQDTAAEDTQYF
CDR3nt: TGCGCCAGCAGCCAAGATACCGCAGCGGAGGATACGCAGTATTTT

v_gene: TRBV5-1
d_gene: -
abundance: many
j_gene: TRBJ2-3
CDR3aa: CASSLEYPSTDTQYF
CDR3nt: TGCGCCAGCAGCTTGGAATACCCTAGCACAGATACGCAGTATTTT

v_gene: TRBV12-5
d_gene: -
abundance: few
j_gene: TRBJ2-6
CDR3aa: CAPRLGGYSGANVLTF
CDR3nt: TGTGCCCCCAGGTTAGGGGGATACTCTGGGGCCAACGTCCTGACTTTC

v_gene: TRBV15
d_gene: TRBD2
abundance: -
j_gene: TRBJ2-7
CDR3aa: CATSTPGLVYEQYF
CDR3nt: TGTGCCACCAGCACTCCGGGACTAGTTTACGAGCAGTACTTC

v_gene: TRBV5-1
d_gene: -
abundance: few
j_gene: TRBJ2-3
CDR3aa: CASSWPQQGDTQYF
CDR3nt: TGCGCCAGCAGCTGGCCCCAACAGGGAGATACGCAGTATTTT